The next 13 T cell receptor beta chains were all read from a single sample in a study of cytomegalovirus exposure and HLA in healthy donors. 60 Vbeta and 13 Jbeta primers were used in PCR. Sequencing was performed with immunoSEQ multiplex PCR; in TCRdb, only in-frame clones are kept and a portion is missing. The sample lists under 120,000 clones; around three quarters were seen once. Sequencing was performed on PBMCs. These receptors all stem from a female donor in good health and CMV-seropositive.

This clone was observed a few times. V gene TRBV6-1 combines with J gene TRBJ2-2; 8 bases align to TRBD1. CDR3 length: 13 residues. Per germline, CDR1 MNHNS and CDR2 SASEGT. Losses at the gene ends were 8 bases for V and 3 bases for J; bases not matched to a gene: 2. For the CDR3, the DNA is TGTGCCAGCTGGACAGGGTACACCGGGGAGCTGTTTTTT. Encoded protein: CASWTGYTGELFF.

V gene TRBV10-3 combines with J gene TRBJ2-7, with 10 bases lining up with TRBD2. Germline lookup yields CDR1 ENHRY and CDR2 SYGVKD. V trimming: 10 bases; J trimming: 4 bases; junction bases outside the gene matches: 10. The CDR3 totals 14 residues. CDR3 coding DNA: TGTGCCAGCTCTCAAGCTAGCGGGGGATACGAGCAGTACTTC. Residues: CASSQASGGYEQYF.

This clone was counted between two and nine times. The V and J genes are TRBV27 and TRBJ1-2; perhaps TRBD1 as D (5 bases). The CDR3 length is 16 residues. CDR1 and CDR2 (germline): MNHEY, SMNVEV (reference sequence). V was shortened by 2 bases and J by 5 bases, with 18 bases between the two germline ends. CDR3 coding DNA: TGTGCCAGCAGTTTAGGCGGGGCGGCGGGGGGTTATGGCTACACCTTC. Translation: CASSLGGAAGGYGYTF.

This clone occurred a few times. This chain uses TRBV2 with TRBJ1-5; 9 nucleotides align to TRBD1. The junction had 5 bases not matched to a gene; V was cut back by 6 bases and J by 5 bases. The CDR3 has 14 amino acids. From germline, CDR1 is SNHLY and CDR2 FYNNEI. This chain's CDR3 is CASSGQGSHQPQHF. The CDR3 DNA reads TGTGCCAGCAGCGGACAGGGGAGTCATCAGCCCCAGCATTTT.

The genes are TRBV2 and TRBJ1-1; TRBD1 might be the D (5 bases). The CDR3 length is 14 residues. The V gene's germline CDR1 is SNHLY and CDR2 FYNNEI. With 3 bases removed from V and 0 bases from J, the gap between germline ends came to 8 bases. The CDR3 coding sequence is TGTGCCAGCAGTGATGTGACAGTGAACACTGAAGCTTTCTTT. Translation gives CASSDVTVNTEAFF.

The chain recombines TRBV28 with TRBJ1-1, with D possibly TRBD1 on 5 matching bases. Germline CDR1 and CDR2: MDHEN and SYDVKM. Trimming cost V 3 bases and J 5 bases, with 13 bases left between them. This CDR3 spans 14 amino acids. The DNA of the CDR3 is TGTGCCAGCAGTTTTCGGGCCGGGGGAACTGAAGCTTTCTTT. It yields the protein CASSFRAGGTEAFF.

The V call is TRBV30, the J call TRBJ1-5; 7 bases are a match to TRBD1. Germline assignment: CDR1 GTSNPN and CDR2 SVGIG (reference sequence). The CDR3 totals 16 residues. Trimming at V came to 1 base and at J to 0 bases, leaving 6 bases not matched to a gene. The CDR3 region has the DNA TGTGCCTGGAGTGAACAGGGGACTCCTAGCAATCAGCCCCAGCATTTT. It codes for CAWSEQGTPSNQPQHF.

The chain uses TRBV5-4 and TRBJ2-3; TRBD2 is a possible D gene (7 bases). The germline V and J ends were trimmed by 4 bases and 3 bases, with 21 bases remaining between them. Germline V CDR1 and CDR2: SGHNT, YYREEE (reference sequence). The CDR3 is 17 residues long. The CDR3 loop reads CASSPEGGFGGTDTQYF. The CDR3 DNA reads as TGTGCCAGCAGCCCGGAGGGGGGGTTCGGAGGGACAGATACGCAGTATTTT.

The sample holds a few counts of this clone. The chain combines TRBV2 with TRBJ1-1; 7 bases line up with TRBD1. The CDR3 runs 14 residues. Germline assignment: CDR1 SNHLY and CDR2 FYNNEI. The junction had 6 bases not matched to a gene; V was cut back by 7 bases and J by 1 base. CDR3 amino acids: CASTGTARNTEAFF. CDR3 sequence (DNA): TGTGCCAGCACCGGGACAGCTAGGAACACTGAAGCTTTCTTT.

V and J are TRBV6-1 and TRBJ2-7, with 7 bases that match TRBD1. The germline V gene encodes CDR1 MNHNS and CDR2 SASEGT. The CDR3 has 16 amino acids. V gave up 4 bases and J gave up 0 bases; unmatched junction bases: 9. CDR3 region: CASSVPSGTASYEQYF. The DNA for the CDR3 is TGTGCCAGCAGTGTCCCCTCCGGGACAGCCTCCTACGAGCAGTACTTC.

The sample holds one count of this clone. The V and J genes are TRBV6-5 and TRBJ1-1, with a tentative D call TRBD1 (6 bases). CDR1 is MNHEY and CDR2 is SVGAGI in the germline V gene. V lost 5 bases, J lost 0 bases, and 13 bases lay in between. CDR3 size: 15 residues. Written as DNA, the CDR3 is TGTGCCAGCAGTGGGCACAGGGTGATGAACACTGAAGCTTTCTTT. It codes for CASSGHRVMNTEAFF.

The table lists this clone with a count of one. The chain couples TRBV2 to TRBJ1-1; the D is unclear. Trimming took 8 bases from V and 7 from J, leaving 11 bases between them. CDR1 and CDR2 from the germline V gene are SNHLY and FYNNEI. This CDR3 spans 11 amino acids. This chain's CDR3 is CASLVRNEAFF. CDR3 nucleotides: TGTGCCAGCCTGGTGAGAAATGAAGCTTTCTTT.

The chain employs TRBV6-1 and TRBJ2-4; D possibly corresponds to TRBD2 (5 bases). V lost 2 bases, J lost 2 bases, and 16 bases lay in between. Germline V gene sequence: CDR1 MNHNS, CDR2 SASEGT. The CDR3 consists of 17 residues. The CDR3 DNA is TGTGCCAGCAGTGAATTTGCAGCCCCGGGAACCAAAAACATTCAGTACTTC. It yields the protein CASSEFAAPGTKNIQYF.